Below are 30 T cell receptor beta chains sequenced from a single sample in a study of blood T cell repertoires in COVID-19. Using immunoSEQ multiplex PCR, the repertoire was profiled, and TCRdb retains in-frame clones only, with some absent. The table includes tens of thousands of clones, approximately 90% detected once. The material sequenced was peripheral blood. These receptors all come from a human donor in a cohort sampled during active COVID-19.

This clone was observed a single time. The chain combines TRBV18 with TRBJ2-7, with 10 positions matching TRBD1. The J segment lost 6 bases and the V segment lost 1 base, leaving 3 bases of the junction unmatched. Germline CDR1 is KGHSH and CDR2 is LQKENI. CDR3 length: 14 amino acids. CDR3 sequence (DNA): TGTGCCAGCTCACCACAAGACAGGGGGCCCGAGCAGTACTTC. This translates into CASSPQDRGPEQYF.

The gene calls are TRBV2 and TRBJ1-3, with D possibly matching TRBD1 (6 bases). V was pared by 8 bases and J by 0 bases, with 20 bases between. Germline V CDR1 and CDR2: SNHLY, FYNNEI. The length of the CDR3 is 17 residues. The CDR3 protein is CASSRTRDTYSGNTIYF. DNA of the CDR3: TGTGCCAGCTCACGAACCCGGGACACTTACTCTGGAAACACCATATATTTT. Full variable domain (remainder filled in from reference TRBV2 and TRBJ1-3): EPEVTQTPSHQVTQMGQEVILRCVPISNHLYFYWYRQILGQKVEFLVSFYNNEISEKSEIFDDQFSVERPDGSNFTLKIRSTKLEDSAMYFCASSRTRDTYSGNTIYFGEGSWLTVV.

The V call is TRBV5-1, the J call TRBJ2-3, with 11 bases fitting TRBD2. The V segment lost 2 bases and the J segment 6 bases; nucleotides outside the gene matches: 5. CDR1 SGHRS and CDR2 YFSETQ come from the germline V gene. CDR3 size: 15 residues. CDR3 residues: CASSFAGTSGDTQYF. In nucleotides, the CDR3 is TGCGCCAGCAGCTTCGCCGGGACTAGCGGCGATACGCAGTATTTT. Filled out from reference TRBV5-1 and TRBJ2-3, the complete variable domain reads KAGVTQTPRYLIKTRGQQVTLSCSPISGHRSVSWYQQTPGQGLQFLFEYFSETQRNKGNFPGRFSGRQFSNSRSEMNVSTLELGDSALYLCASSFAGTSGDTQYFGPGTRLTVL.

The chain recombines TRBV11-2 with TRBJ1-1; the D gene is possibly TRBD1 (6 bases). Trimming left V 5 bases short and J 0 bases short, with 13 bases between. The CDR3 runs to 15 residues. The germline gives CDR1 SGHAT, CDR2 FQNNGV. For the CDR3, the DNA is TGTGCCAGCAGCGTGGGGGCAGGGGTGAACACTGAAGCTTTCTTT. It yields the protein CASSVGAGVNTEAFF.

This clone has a single count. This chain links TRBV30 with TRBJ1-1; no clear D gene. The germline gives CDR1 GTSNPN, CDR2 SVGIG (reference sequence). V was trimmed by 0 bases and J by 8 bases, leaving 13 bases between them. The CDR3 is 13 amino acids. The CDR3 sequence: CAWSVLEGTEAFF. The CDR3 DNA reads as TGTGCCTGGAGTGTACTCGAGGGAACCGAAGCTTTCTTT.

The J gene is TRBJ1-1, the V gene TRBV10-3; TRBD1 matches 7 bases. From germline, CDR1 is ENHRY and CDR2 SYGVKD. The ends lost 6 bases at V and 1 base at J; junction bases unmatched: 11. This CDR3 is 16 amino acids long. CDR3 nucleotide sequence: TGTGCCATCAGGTCGAGGGGGACAGAACCGAACACTGAAGCTTTCTTT. Translating gives CAIRSRGTEPNTEAFF.

The chain couples TRBV5-1 to TRBJ1-4; 8 nucleotides line up with TRBD1. CDR1 is SGHRS and CDR2 is YFSETQ in the germline V gene. CDR3 length: 15 residues. The junction had 4 bases not matched to a gene; V was cut back by 2 bases and J by 4 bases. The CDR3 sequence: CASSLGTGGNEKLFF. For the CDR3, the DNA is TGCGCCAGCAGCTTAGGGACAGGTGGTAATGAAAAACTGTTTTTT.

The chain carries TRBV11-3 and TRBJ1-5; a possible D gene is TRBD1 (5 bases). The CDR3 spans 14 residues. Trimming cost V 5 bases and J 6 bases, with 14 bases left between them. Germline V gene data show CDR1 as SGHNT and CDR2 as YENEEA. The CDR3 DNA follows: TGTGCCAGCAGCGTTTACAGGCCCAGTCAGCCCCAGCATTTT. Its translation: CASSVYRPSQPQHF.

The gene calls are TRBV14 and TRBJ1-5, with D uncertain. The germline V gene has CDR1 SGHDN and CDR2 FVKESK. The CDR3 has 13 amino acids. V shed 6 bases and J shed 5 bases, with 11 bases lying between them. The DNA of the CDR3 is TGTGCCAGCAGTAAACAATTCGATCAGCCCCAGCATTTT. This encodes CASSKQFDQPQHF. Drawing the rest from reference TRBV14 and TRBJ1-5, the complete variable domain is EAGVTQFPSHSVIEKGQTVTLRCDPISGHDNLYWYRRVMGKEIKFLLHFVKESKQDESGMPNNRFLAERTGGTYSTLKVQPAELEDSGVYFCASSKQFDQPQHFGDGTRLSIL.

CDR3 in DNA: TGTGCCAGCAGTGACAGGGCGGGGACTGAAGCTTTCTTT. As protein: CASSDRAGTEAFF. The chain recombines TRBV6-4 with TRBJ1-1; D unresolved. The germline CDR1 and CDR2 sequences are MRHNA and SNTAGT. The V gene lost 2 bases and the J gene lost 5 bases, with 9 bases spanning the gap. This CDR3 is 13 amino acids long.

The CDR3 region has the DNA TGTGCCAGCAGCTTCAACAGGGACACTGAAGCTTTCTTT. Translated, it gives CASSFNRDTEAFF. The chain carries TRBV11-2 and TRBJ1-1, with D possibly being TRBD1 (6 bases). Trimming removed 3 bases from V and 3 bases from J, with 8 bases in between. CDR3 length: 13 amino acids. Per germline, CDR1 SGHAT and CDR2 FQNNGV.

The chain combines TRBV6-5 with TRBJ1-2; maybe TRBD1 (5 bases). The CDR3 totals 15 residues. CDR1 and CDR2 (germline): MNHEY, SVGAGI. V shed 7 bases and J shed 2 bases, with 17 bases lying between them. Written as DNA, the CDR3 is TGTGCCAGCACCCCTACGGGACTCACAAACTATGGCTACACCTTC. As protein: CASTPTGLTNYGYTF.

This sequence joins TRBV7-2 and TRBJ2-2; 13 bases agree with TRBD2. The CDR3 consists of 16 residues. Germline loops: CDR1 SGHTA, CDR2 FQGNSA. Trimming removed 5 bases from V and 4 bases from J; junction bases left unmatched: 4. CDR3 DNA: TGTGCCAGCAGCCCGGGACTAGCGGGGCTCACCGGGGAGCTGTTTTTT. This translates into CASSPGLAGLTGELFF.

This chain links TRBV7-3 with TRBJ2-3; 15 nucleotides line up with TRBD2. In germline, CDR1 is SGHTA, CDR2 FQGTGA. The junction had 9 bases not matched to a gene; V was cut back by 5 bases and J by 3 bases. The CDR3 is 18 residues long. The CDR3 DNA sequence: TGTGCCAGCAGCCCTCGGACTAGCGGGGGGGCCCGAACAGATACGCAGTATTTT. Protein sequence: CASSPRTSGGARTDTQYF.

The chain employs TRBV5-1 and TRBJ2-3; no firm D call. This CDR3 spans 15 amino acids. With 4 bases removed from V and 2 bases from J, the gap between germline ends came to 14 bases. Germline V lookup: CDR1 SGHRS, CDR2 YFSETQ. The CDR3 here is CASSIRGAFTDTQYF. CDR3 sequence (DNA): TGCGCCAGCAGCATACGAGGAGCTTTCACAGATACGCAGTATTTT. Based on the CDR3 plus reference TRBV5-1 and TRBJ2-3, the full variable domain is KAGVTQTPRYLIKTRGQQVTLSCSPISGHRSVSWYQQTPGQGLQFLFEYFSETQRNKGNFPGRFSGRQFSNSRSEMNVSTLELGDSALYLCASSIRGAFTDTQYFGPGTRLTVL.

The rearrangement joins TRBV5-1 to TRBJ2-7; 10 bases are a match to TRBD1. V was clipped by 4 bases and J by 1 base; unmatched bases: 2. This CDR3 has 14 amino acids. Germline V CDR1 and CDR2: SGHRS, YFSETQ. CDR3 region: CASSEGQGSYEQYF. In DNA, the CDR3 is TGCGCCAGCAGCGAGGGACAGGGGTCCTACGAGCAGTACTTC. Full variable domain (remainder filled in from reference TRBV5-1 and TRBJ2-7): KAGVTQTPRYLIKTRGQQVTLSCSPISGHRSVSWYQQTPGQGLQFLFEYFSETQRNKGNFPGRFSGRQFSNSRSEMNVSTLELGDSALYLCASSEGQGSYEQYFGPGTRLTVT.

The chain is built from TRBV5-4 and TRBJ1-1; no reliable D call. The CDR3 is made up of 13 amino acids. Germline V CDR1 and CDR2: SGHNT, YYREEE (reference sequence). The V and J ends lost 4 bases and 3 bases respectively, with 10 bases between them. The CDR3 DNA is TGTGCCAGCAGCCTCAGGAGGGACACTGAAGCTTTCTTT. Translating gives CASSLRRDTEAFF.

This clone appeared a few times. The chain links TRBV19 to TRBJ2-7; 11 nucleotides line up with TRBD1. With V trimmed by 6 bases and J by 5 bases, 0 bases remained unmatched. The CDR3 sequence is 12 residues long. CDR1 is LNHDA and CDR2 is SQIVND in the germline V gene (reference sequence). The CDR3 region has the DNA TGTGCCAGTAGGGGACAGGGGGACGAGCAGTACTTC. As protein: CASRGQGDEQYF.

V gene TRBV15 combines with J gene TRBJ2-5; D is undetermined. This CDR3 is built from 15 residues. In germline, CDR1 is LNHNV, CDR2 YYDKDF (reference sequence). The V end was cut by 0 bases, the J end by 4 bases, with 12 bases between. The CDR3 protein is CATSRDLSIRETQYF. CDR3 coding DNA: TGTGCCACCAGCAGAGATCTGTCTATTCGAGAGACCCAGTACTTC.

This sequence joins TRBV7-9 and TRBJ2-3; 7 nucleotides match TRBD1. The CDR3 extends over 13 amino acids. The trim removed 5 bases at V and 3 bases at J, leaving 2 bases unmatched. From germline, CDR1 is SEHNR and CDR2 FQNEAQ (reference sequence). The CDR3 here is CASSRDSTDTQYF. The CDR3 DNA follows: TGTGCCAGCAGCAGGGACAGTACAGATACGCAGTATTTT.

The genes are TRBV6-5 and TRBJ2-7; 7 nucleotides align to TRBD1. The CDR3 has 14 residues. The V and J ends lost 0 bases and 5 bases, in that order; junction bases with no gene match: 4. Germline V lookup: CDR1 MNHEY, CDR2 SVGAGI. CDR3 sequence: CASSYSTGTDEQYF. The CDR3 nucleotides are TGTGCCAGCAGTTACTCGACAGGGACGGACGAGCAGTACTTC.

This clone was observed once. The rearrangement joins TRBV5-1 to TRBJ1-2; a weak D match, TRBD1 (6 bases). This CDR3 has 13 residues. CDR1 SGHRS and CDR2 YFSETQ come from the germline V gene. Deletions cut 4 bases from V and 4 bases from J, with 11 bases between. CDR3 in DNA: TGCGCCAGCAGCAGGACAGACACCTATGGCTACACCTTC. This translates into CASSRTDTYGYTF.

This clone was observed a single time. The J gene is TRBJ2-5, the V gene TRBV3-1 (or the pseudogene TRBV3-2); possibly TRBD1 for D (5 bases). Germline loops: CDR1 LGHDT, CDR2 YNNKEL (reference sequence). This CDR3 region has 13 residues. Trimming pared 1 base from V and 2 bases from J, leaving 5 bases between. Written as DNA, the CDR3 is TGTGCCAGCAGCCAAGGACAGCAAGAGACCCAGTACTTC. This codes for CASSQGQQETQYF.

The chain recombines TRBV21-1 with TRBJ1-2; the DNA was not compared with TRBD1, the D call given in the table. TRBV21-1 is a documented pseudogene. The CDR3 runs to 17 residues. CDR3 amino acids: CASSKDLGTGHFYGYTF. CDR3 DNA: TGTGCCAGCAGCAAAGACCTCGGGACAGGTCATTTCTATGGCTACACCTTC.

The chain employs TRBV19 and TRBJ1-2; 8 bases align to TRBD1. This CDR3 comprises 14 residues. Germline values: CDR1 LNHDA, CDR2 SQIVND (reference sequence). V shed 3 bases and J 10 bases; nucleotides not matched to a gene: 10. CDR3: CASSILGTGFVYTF. CDR3 DNA sequence: TGTGCCAGTAGTATTTTGGGGACAGGTTTTGTCTACACCTTC.

This clone was seen once. This chain joins TRBV4-3 and TRBJ2-2; D possibly corresponds to TRBD1 (6 bases). V was clipped by 1 base and J by 5 bases, with 14 bases between them. CDR1 LGHNA and CDR2 YSLEER come from the germline V gene. The CDR3 extends over 16 amino acids. The CDR3 sequence is CASSQGSGARTGELFF. The CDR3 DNA follows: TGCGCCAGCAGCCAAGGGTCAGGGGCGAGAACCGGGGAGCTGTTTTTT.

The genes are TRBV4-3 and TRBJ2-1, with D maybe TRBD2 (7 bases). There are 15 residues in the CDR3. Trimming shortened V by 0 bases and J by 10 bases, and 16 bases separated the two germline ends. Germline V CDR1 and CDR2: LGHNA, YSLEER. The CDR3 bases are TGCGCCAGCAGCCAAGAGCGGGGGCCCCGCAAAGAGCAGTTCTTC. Residues: CASSQERGPRKEQFF.

In regard to this clone: Compared with germline, one end of the junction differs, possibly owing to a read error. The rearrangement joins TRBV7-2 to TRBJ1-2; TRBD1 matches at 9 bases. Germline-derived CDR1 and CDR2 are SGHTA and FQGNSA. There are 14 residues in the CDR3. CDR3 residues: CASSFPGQGYSYTF. In DNA, the CDR3 is TGTGCCAGCAGCTTTCCGGGACAGGGCTATAGCTACACCTTC.

J is TRBJ1-4 and V is TRBV27, with D unresolved. The germline V gene encodes CDR1 MNHEY and CDR2 SMNVEV (reference sequence). This CDR3 has 17 amino acids. Trimming took off 0 bases at V and 0 bases at J, with 11 bases between the two ends. The CDR3 spells CASSLSKQHATNEKLFF. In DNA form, the CDR3 reads TGTGCCAGCAGTTTATCGAAACAGCATGCAACTAATGAAAAACTGTTTTTT.

The chain uses TRBV5-4 and TRBJ2-7; D is undetermined. Trimming shortened V by 0 bases and J by 5 bases, and 9 bases separated the two germline ends. The CDR3 sequence is 13 residues long. Germline V gene data show CDR1 as SGHNT and CDR2 as YYREEE (reference sequence). CDR3 region: CASSLAHRDEQYF. CDR3 nucleotides: TGTGCCAGCAGCTTGGCCCACCGGGACGAGCAGTACTTC. Full variable domain (missing parts from reference TRBV5-4 and TRBJ2-7): ETGVTQSPTHLIKTRGQQVTLRCSSQSGHNTVSWYQQALGQGPQFIFQYYREEENGRGNFPPRFSGLQFPNYSSELNVNALELDDSALYLCASSLAHRDEQYFGPGTRLTVT.